The clone carrying this T cell receptor (beta chain) was observed a single time. This sample was taken from a study of blood T cell repertoires in COVID-19. V was clipped by 4 bases and J by 5 bases, with 17 bases between them. CDR1 is SEHNR and CDR2 is FQNEAQ in the germline V gene (reference sequence). There are 15 residues in the CDR3. Here immunoSEQ multiplex PCR was the method, and the copy in TCRdb shows in-frame clones only, minus some. The data show thousands of clones, with about 91% seen just once and roughly two fifths held by the top ten. What was sequenced was peripheral blood. The rearrangement joins TRBV7-9 to TRBJ1-2; D uncertain. The receptor was isolated from a man between 65 and 85 years old with COVID-19, enrolled during active disease. The CDR3 region has the DNA TGTGCCAGCAGCTCACGCCCGCGAACGGAGTATGGCTACACCTTC. This encodes CASSSRPRTEYGYTF.